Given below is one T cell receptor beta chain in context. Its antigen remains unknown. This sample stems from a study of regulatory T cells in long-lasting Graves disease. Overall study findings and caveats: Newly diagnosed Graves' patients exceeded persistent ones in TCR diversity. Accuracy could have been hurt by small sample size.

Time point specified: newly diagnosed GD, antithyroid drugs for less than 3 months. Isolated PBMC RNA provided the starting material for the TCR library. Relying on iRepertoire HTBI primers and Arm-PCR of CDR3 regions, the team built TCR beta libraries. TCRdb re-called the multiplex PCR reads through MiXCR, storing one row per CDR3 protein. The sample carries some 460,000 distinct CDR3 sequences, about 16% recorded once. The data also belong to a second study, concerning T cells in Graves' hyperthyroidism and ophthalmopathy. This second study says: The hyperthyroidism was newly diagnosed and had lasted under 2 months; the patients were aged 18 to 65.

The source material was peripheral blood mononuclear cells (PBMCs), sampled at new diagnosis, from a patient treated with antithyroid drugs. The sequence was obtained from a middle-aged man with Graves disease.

As DNA, the CDR3 is TGTGCCAGCAGCACTCGGCAGTCAGAGACCCAGTACTTC. Translation: CASSTRQSETQYF. V usage is TRBV5-4 and J usage is TRBJ2-5, with no clear D. Germline CDR1 reads SGHNT; CDR2 reads YYREEE (reference sequence). V was cut by 4 bases and J by 4 bases, with 11 bases left in between. This CDR3 has 13 residues.